A selection of T cell receptor beta chains follows, all from one sample in a study of graft-versus-host responses after intestinal transplantation. TCRdb keeps only in-frame clones here, not all; method: immunoSEQ multiplex PCR. The sample consists of nearly 100,000 clones, 90% of them appearing once. Sequencing used PBMCs, obtained about 450 days after intestinal transplant. Receptor source: a human patient who received an intestinal transplant, so some T cells may come from the graft donor. The CDR3 runs from the conserved cysteine through the conserved F or W. A D gene is named only where the DNA matches it firmly.

D gene: .
V gene: TRBV19
CDR3 length: 11
CDR3 protein: CASSHGEKLFF

D gene: .
V gene: TRBV18
CDR3 length: 16
CDR3 protein: CASSLTDGFGPYEQYF

D gene: .
V gene: TRBV6-1
CDR3 length: 13
CDR3 protein: CASSQDRFNEQFF

D gene: .
V gene: TRBV27
CDR3 length: 13
CDR3 protein: CASSPDRAGEQYF

D gene: TRBD2
V gene: TRBV4-1
CDR3 length: 15
CDR3 protein: CASSQDTSGVYEQYF

D gene: .
V gene: TRBV7-9
CDR3 length: 14
CDR3 protein: CASSLGREYTEAFF

D gene: .
V gene: TRBV7-9
CDR3 length: 16
CDR3 protein: CASSPPGFRGNYGYTF

D gene: .
V gene: TRBV10-3
CDR3 length: 15
CDR3 protein: CAISESGESNTEAFF

D gene: TRBD2
V gene: TRBV6-1
CDR3 length: 14
CDR3 protein: CASNLAGGRNEQFF

D gene: TRBD1
V gene: TRBV9
CDR3 length: 16
CDR3 protein: CASSPGQGKSNQPQHF

D gene: .
V gene: TRBV18
CDR3 length: 16
CDR3 protein: CASSQSGTSINYGYTF

D gene: TRBD2
V gene: TRBV5-4
CDR3 length: 16
CDR3 protein: CASSAGTSPRAETQYF

D gene: .
V gene: TRBV10-3
CDR3 length: 11
CDR3 protein: CAISNSYEQYF

D gene: .
V gene: TRBV29-1
CDR3 length: 14
CDR3 protein: CSVGEAGGIYGYTF

D gene: .
V gene: TRBV21-1
CDR3 length: 16
CDR3 protein: CASSKAEDRGNTEAFF

D gene: TRBD2
V gene: TRBV18
CDR3 length: 19
CDR3 protein: CASSPSTSGGAGAKNIQYF

D gene: .
V gene: TRBV9
CDR3 length: 14
CDR3 protein: CASSEAGRLTEAFF

D gene: .
V gene: TRBV27
CDR3 length: 12
CDR3 protein: CASSGDQYGYTF

D gene: .
V gene: TRBV19
CDR3 length: 13
CDR3 protein: CASTLSNTGELFF

D gene: .
V gene: TRBV5-4
CDR3 length: 13
CDR3 protein: CASSLQPLNEAFF

D gene: TRBD1
V gene: TRBV9
CDR3 length: 15
CDR3 protein: CASSADRGINEKLFF

D gene: TRBD1
V gene: TRBV18
CDR3 length: 12
CDR3 protein: CASSDRGEKLFF

D gene: TRBD1
V gene: TRBV25-1
CDR3 length: 15
CDR3 protein: CASSGPGQGYTEAFF